The clone carrying this TCR beta chain was observed a handful of times. Repertoires were generated with immunoSEQ multiplex PCR, while TCRdb's copy carries only in-frame clones and drops some. The table lists about 110,000 clones, approximately 67% of them singletons. This entry comes from a study of blood T cell repertoires in COVID-19. Across the whole study: Sites in the United States, Italy and Spain provided acute and convalescent COVID-19 samples. T cells, B-cell-depleted T cells, or PBMCs supplied cDNA or gDNA.

The germline V and J ends were trimmed by 3 bases and 4 bases, with 11 bases remaining between them. The CDR3 runs 15 residues. Germline V lookup: CDR1 SGHRS, CDR2 YFSETQ. The sequenced sample was peripheral blood. The chain links TRBV5-1 to TRBJ1-6, with D possibly being TRBD1 (5 bases). This sequence originates from a woman aged 60 to 75 with acute or convalescent COVID-19. CDR3 coding DNA: TGCGCCAGCAGCTCTTCCCAGGGTTATAATTCACCCCTCCACTTT. This translates into CASSSSQGYNSPLHF.